The rows below give T cell receptor beta chains drawn from one sample of a study of shared clonotypes between healthy human individuals. Some clones are missing from TCRdb's copy, which holds only in-frame ones; the method was immunoSEQ multiplex PCR. The profile covers more than 550,000 clones, with over 55% appearing a single time and approximately 1.7% taken by the ten largest. The specimen was memory CD4+ T cells sorted from blood. These receptors were collected from a woman in her 30s in good health. CDR3s include the opening cysteine and the closing phenylalanine or tryptophan. A D gene is named only where the DNA matches it firmly. Clone size appears in some rows only: once, few, many, or a class for an expanded clone.

TRBJ2-2 | - | - | TRBV29-1 | CSVESPSNTGELFF | TGCAGCGTTGAATCGCCATCAAACACCGGGGAGCTGTTTTTT
TRBJ1-1 | TRBD1 | few | TRBV7-9 | CASSLLTGSEAFF | TGTGCCAGCAGCCTTCTGACAGGGTCTGAAGCTTTCTTT
TRBJ1-1 | - | once | TRBV18 | CASSPGRDTEAFF | TGTGCCAGCTCACCAGGAAGGGACACTGAAGCTTTCTTT
TRBJ2-3 | - | - | TRBV6-1 | CASSVKGTDTQYF | TGTGCCAGCAGTGTAAAAGGCACAGATACGCAGTATTTT
TRBJ2-1 | TRBD2 | - | TRBV10-3 | CAIRDGTSFNEQFF | TGTGCCATCAGGGACGGGACTAGTTTCAATGAGCAGTTCTTC
TRBJ1-2 | - | - | TRBV5-1 | CASSLGSTNYGYTF | TGCGCCAGCAGCTTGGGGAGTACTAACTATGGCTACACCTTC
TRBJ2-5 | - | - | TRBV2 | CASTLRAGQETQYF | TGTGCCAGCACCCTAAGGGCAGGACAAGAGACCCAGTACTTC
TRBJ1-1 | - | - | TRBV30 | CAWSPHRATEAFF | TGTGCCTGGAGTCCCCACAGGGCCACTGAAGCTTTCTTT
TRBJ1-5 | - | - | TRBV4-1 | CASSQEGNARQPQHF | TGCGCCAGCAGCCAAGAGGGGAATGCAAGACAGCCCCAGCATTTT
TRBJ2-3 | - | - | TRBV28 | CASSSFQDTQYF | TGTGCCAGCAGTTCCTTCCAAGATACGCAGTATTTT
TRBJ2-1 | - | - | TRBV5-1 | CASTPSPASSGEQFF | TGCGCCAGCACGCCCTCTCCGGCGTCGTCGGGTGAGCAGTTCTTC
TRBJ2-3 | TRBD2 | - | TRBV6-6 | CASSYSRGGSTDTQYF | TGTGCCAGCAGTTACTCGCGGGGGGGGAGCACAGATACGCAGTATTTT
TRBJ1-4 | - | once | TRBV6-4 | CASRPRDQAPGRFF | TGTGCCAGCAGACCCCGGGACCAAGCTCCGGGGCGGTTTTTT
TRBJ2-1 | - | - | TRBV25-1 | CASSEVTEGGPYNEQFF | TGTGCCAGCAGTGAAGTCACGGAGGGTGGACCCTACAATGAGCAGTTCTTC
TRBJ1-5 | - | few | TRBV19 | CASMRSNQPQHF | TGTGCCAGTATGAGGAGCAATCAGCCCCAGCATTTT
TRBJ2-7 | TRBD2 | - | TRBV10-3 | CAIRGGLAGRSSYEQYF | TGTGCCATCAGGGGGGGACTAGCGGGAAGAAGCTCCTACGAGCAGTACTTC
TRBJ2-3 | - | - | TRBV10-1 | CASSSHASRDTQYF | TGCGCCAGCAGTTCTCATGCGAGTCGAGATACGCAGTATTTT
TRBJ1-6 | - | - | TRBV9 | CASSETYNSPLHF | TGTGCCAGCAGCGAGACTTATAATTCACCCCTCCACTTT
TRBJ2-7 | TRBD1 | few | TRBV18 | CASSLQGQGAYEQYF | TGTGCCAGCTCACTTCAAGGACAGGGGGCCTACGAGCAGTACTTC
TRBJ2-5 | - | - | TRBV7-9 | CASSSHLTSQETQYF | TGTGCCAGCAGCTCACATCTCACGTCCCAAGAGACCCAGTACTTC
TRBJ2-7 | - | - | TRBV21-1 | CASSKLPGQPYEQYF | TGTGCCAGCAGCAAACTCCCCGGGCAGCCCTACGAGCAGTACTTC
TRBJ2-5 | TRBD2 | - | TRBV28 | CASRPGTSGRAGKTQYF | TGTGCCAGCAGACCCGGGACTAGCGGGAGGGCCGGGAAGACCCAGTACTTC
TRBJ2-3 | - | - | TRBV5-1 | CASSTSSRESAQYF | TGCGCCAGCAGCACCTCAAGCAGGGAGTCAGCGCAGTATTTT
TRBJ1-2 | - | once | TRBV28 | CASRDEGGPYGYTF | TGTGCCAGCAGGGACGAGGGGGGGCCCTATGGCTACACCTTC
TRBJ1-5 | - | many | TRBV28 | CASSPGFGREGDQPQHF | TGTGCCAGCAGCCCCGGGTTTGGCAGGGAGGGAGATCAGCCCCAGCATTTT
TRBJ2-1 | TRBD2 | - | TRBV4-2 | CASSPLGAGDTNEQFF | TGTGCCAGCAGCCCTCTAGGAGCGGGAGACACCAATGAGCAGTTCTTC
TRBJ2-7 | TRBD2 | few | TRBV11-2 | CASSLVTSGSSSYEQYF | TGTGCCAGCAGCTTAGTCACTAGCGGGAGTTCGTCCTACGAGCAGTACTTC
TRBJ2-7 | - | once | TRBV14 | CASSQGYGEQYF | TGTGCCAGCAGCCAAGGCTACGGCGAGCAGTACTTC
TRBJ2-7 | - | few | TRBV7-9 | CASSARVNEQYF | TGTGCCAGCAGCGCCCGGGTCAACGAGCAGTACTTC
TRBJ1-1 | - | - | TRBV15 | CATSRGSPGVNTEAFF | TGTGCCACCAGCAGAGGTTCTCCAGGGGTGAACACTGAAGCTTTCTTT
TRBJ2-7 | TRBD1 | - | TRBV29-1 | CSVVQGVSYEQYF | TGCAGCGTAGTACAGGGGGTTTCCTACGAGCAGTACTTC
TRBJ2-7 | - | - | TRBV27 | CASSLGGRAPYEQYF | TGTGCCAGCAGTTTAGGAGGCAGGGCCCCCTACGAGCAGTACTTC
TRBJ1-5 | TRBD1 | - | TRBV15 | CATSAGSRGHQPQHF | TGTGCCACCAGCGCAGGGTCCAGGGGGCATCAGCCCCAGCATTTT
TRBJ2-7 | - | - | TRBV28 | CASNRAGYEQYF | TGTGCCAGCAACAGGGCTGGGTACGAGCAGTACTTC
TRBJ2-7 | TRBD2 | - | TRBV28 | CASRTSGNSYEQYF | TGTGCCAGCAGAACTAGCGGGAACTCCTACGAGCAGTACTTC
TRBJ2-1 | - | many | TRBV7-2 | CASSLAHEQFF | TGTGCCAGCAGCTTAGCGCACGAGCAGTTCTTC
TRBJ1-2 | - | once | TRBV5-4 | CASSFDKNYGYTF | TGTGCCAGCAGCTTTGACAAGAACTATGGCTACACCTTC
TRBJ2-3 | TRBD2 | - | TRBV6-5 | CAISGSGSEADTQYF | TGTGCCATCAGTGGTAGCGGGAGTGAAGCAGATACGCAGTATTTT
TRBJ2-1 | - | - | TRBV28 | CASSLLAGEQFF | TGTGCCAGCAGCCTACTAGCCGGTGAGCAGTTCTTC
TRBJ2-1 | - | - | TRBV4-1 | CASSHPLAFNEQFF | TGCGCCAGCAGCCACCCACTAGCCTTCAATGAGCAGTTCTTC
TRBJ1-1 | - | - | TRBV9 | CASSPREKSNTEAFF | TGTGCCAGCAGCCCCAGAGAAAAAAGTAACACTGAAGCTTTCTTT
TRBJ1-1 | - | many | TRBV14 | CASSQEWGLNTEAFF | TGTGCCAGCAGCCAAGAGTGGGGTCTGAACACTGAAGCTTTCTTT
TRBJ1-2 | - | few | TRBV19 | CASSIEAADSNYGYTF | TGTGCCAGTAGTATAGAAGCGGCAGACTCTAACTATGGCTACACCTTC
TRBJ1-5 | TRBD1 | - | TRBV27 | CASSFKGGRGLQPQHF | TGTGCCAGCAGTTTTAAAGGTGGCAGGGGGCTTCAGCCCCAGCATTTT